Sequencing of this T cell receptor beta chain was carried out in a study of tumor and adjacent non-tumor tissue in lung cancer. RNA was extracted from bulk tissue without any cell sorting. Comments on this clonotype: A read error may produce the germline difference seen at one junction end.

The library came from three nested PCR rounds adapted from ARM-PCR protocols. TCRdb re-called the multiplex PCR reads through MiXCR, storing one row per CDR3 protein. This table holds fewer than 80,000 distinct CDR3 sequences, around 70% found once. Input material: lung tumor tissue. This clonotype was sampled from a woman in her sixties or seventies with non-small cell lung cancer.

CDR3 nucleotide sequence: TGTGTCATCAGTGAGGGGGCATCGGATACGCAATATTTT. Translated: CVISEGASDTQYF. The V call is TRBV10-3, the J call TRBJ2-3, with 7 bases lining up with TRBD1. This CDR3 spans 13 amino acids. Germline assignment: CDR1 ENHRY and CDR2 SYGVKD.